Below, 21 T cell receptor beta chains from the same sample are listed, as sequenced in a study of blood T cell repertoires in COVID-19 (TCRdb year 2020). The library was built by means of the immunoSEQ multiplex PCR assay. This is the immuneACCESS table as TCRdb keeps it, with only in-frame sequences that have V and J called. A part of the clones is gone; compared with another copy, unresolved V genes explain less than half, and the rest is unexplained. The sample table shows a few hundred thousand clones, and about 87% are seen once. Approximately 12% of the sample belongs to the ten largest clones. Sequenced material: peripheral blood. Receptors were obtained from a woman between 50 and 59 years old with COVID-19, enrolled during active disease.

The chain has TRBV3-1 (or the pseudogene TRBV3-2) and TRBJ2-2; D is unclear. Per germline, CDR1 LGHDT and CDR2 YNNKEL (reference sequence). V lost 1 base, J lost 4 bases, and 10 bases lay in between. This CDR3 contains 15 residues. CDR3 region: CASSQAQLVTGELFF. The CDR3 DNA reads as TGTGCCAGCAGCCAAGCCCAGCTAGTCACCGGGGAGCTGTTTTTT.

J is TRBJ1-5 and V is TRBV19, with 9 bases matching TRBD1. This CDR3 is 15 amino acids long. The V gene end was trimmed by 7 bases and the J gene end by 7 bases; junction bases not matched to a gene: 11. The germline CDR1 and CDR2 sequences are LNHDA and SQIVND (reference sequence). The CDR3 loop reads CASTIGTGRGQPQHF. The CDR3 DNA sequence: TGTGCCAGTACCATCGGGACAGGGAGAGGACAGCCCCAGCATTTT.

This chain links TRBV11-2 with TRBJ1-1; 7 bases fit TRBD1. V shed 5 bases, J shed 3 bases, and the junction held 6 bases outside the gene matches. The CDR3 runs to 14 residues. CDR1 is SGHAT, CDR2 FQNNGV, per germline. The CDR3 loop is CASSPTGRYTEAFF. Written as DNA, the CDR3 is TGTGCCAGCAGCCCGACAGGGCGGTACACTGAAGCTTTCTTT.

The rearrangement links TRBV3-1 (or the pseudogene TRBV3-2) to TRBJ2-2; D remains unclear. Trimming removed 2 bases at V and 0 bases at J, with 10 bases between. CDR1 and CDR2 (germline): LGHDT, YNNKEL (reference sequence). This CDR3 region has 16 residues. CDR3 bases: TGTGCCAGCAGCCAATTCCATTCTACGAACACCGGGGAGCTGTTTTTT. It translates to CASSQFHSTNTGELFF.

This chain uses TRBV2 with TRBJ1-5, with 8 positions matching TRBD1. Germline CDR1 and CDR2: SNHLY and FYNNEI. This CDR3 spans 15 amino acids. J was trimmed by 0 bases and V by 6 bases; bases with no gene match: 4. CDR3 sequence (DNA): TGTGCCAGCAGGACAGGGGTTAATAGCAATCAGCCCCAGCATTTT. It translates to CASRTGVNSNQPQHF.

The DNA for the CDR3 is TGTGCCAGCTTCGACAGGGTTAGCTATGGCTACACCTTC. This codes for CASFDRVSYGYTF. V gene TRBV28 combines with J gene TRBJ1-2; 7 nucleotides align to TRBD1. Germline loops: CDR1 MDHEN, CDR2 SYDVKM. The CDR3 runs 13 residues. V shed 8 bases and J 4 bases; nucleotides not matched to a gene: 7.

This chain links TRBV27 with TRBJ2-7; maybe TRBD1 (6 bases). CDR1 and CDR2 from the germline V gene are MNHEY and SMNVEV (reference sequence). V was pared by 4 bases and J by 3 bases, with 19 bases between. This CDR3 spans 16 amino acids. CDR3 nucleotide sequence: TGTGCCAGCAGTTCCCCAGGGGTTCAACTTATCTACGAGCAGTACTTC. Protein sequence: CASSSPGVQLIYEQYF.

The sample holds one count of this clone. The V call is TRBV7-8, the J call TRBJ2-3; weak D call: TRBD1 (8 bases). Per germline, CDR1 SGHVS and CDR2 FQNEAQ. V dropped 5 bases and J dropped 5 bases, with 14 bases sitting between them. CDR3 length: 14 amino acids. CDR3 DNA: TGTGCCAGCAGCGACAGGGGAGGGGTAGATACGCAGTATTTT. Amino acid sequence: CASSDRGGVDTQYF.

CDR3 DNA: TGTGCCAGCAGCGCTAGTACCGGGGAGCTGTTTTTT. Protein: CASSASTGELFF. This rearrangement joins TRBV7-6 to TRBJ2-2; D is unclear. V lost 5 bases to trimming and J lost 5 bases, with 6 bases between them. The CDR3 runs to 12 residues. CDR1 is SGHVS, CDR2 FNYEAQ, per germline. Looking up the rest from reference TRBV7-6 and TRBJ2-2 gives the full variable domain: GAGVSQSPRYKVTKRGQDVALRCDPISGHVSLYWYRQALGQGPEFLTYFNYEAQQDKSGLPNDRFSAERPEGSISTLTIQRTEQRDSAMYRCASSASTGELFFGEGSRLTVL.

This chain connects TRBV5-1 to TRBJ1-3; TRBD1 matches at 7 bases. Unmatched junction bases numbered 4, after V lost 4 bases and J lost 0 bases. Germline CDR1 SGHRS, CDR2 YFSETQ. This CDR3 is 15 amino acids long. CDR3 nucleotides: TGCGCCAGCAGCCGGGACAGTGACTCTGGAAACACCATATATTTT. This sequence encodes CASSRDSDSGNTIYF.

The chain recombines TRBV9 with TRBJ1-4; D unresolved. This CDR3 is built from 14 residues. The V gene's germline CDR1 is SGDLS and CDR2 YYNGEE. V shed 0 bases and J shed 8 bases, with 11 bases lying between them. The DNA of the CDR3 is TGTGCCAGCAGCGTAGCCGGGGAGAGGGAAAAACTGTTTTTT. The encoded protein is CASSVAGEREKLFF.

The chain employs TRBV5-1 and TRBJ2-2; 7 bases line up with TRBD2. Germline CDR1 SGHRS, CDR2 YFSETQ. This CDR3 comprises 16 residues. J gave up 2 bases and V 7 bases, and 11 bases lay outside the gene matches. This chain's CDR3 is CASSRLGGTNTGELFF. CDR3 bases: TGCGCCAGCTCCCGACTGGGAGGGACTAACACCGGGGAGCTGTTTTTT.

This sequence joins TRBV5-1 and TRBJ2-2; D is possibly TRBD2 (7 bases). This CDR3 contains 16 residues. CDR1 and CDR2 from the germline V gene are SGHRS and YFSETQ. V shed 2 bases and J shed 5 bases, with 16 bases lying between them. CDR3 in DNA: TGCGCCAGCAGCTTTTGGGGGGGCCTTGGGACCGGGGAGCTGTTTTTT. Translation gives CASSFWGGLGTGELFF.

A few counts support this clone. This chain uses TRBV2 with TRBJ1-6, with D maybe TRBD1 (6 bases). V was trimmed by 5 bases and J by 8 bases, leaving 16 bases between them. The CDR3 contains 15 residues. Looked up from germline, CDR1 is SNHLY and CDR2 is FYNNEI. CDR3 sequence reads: CASSRSVQGDSPLHF. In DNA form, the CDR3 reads TGTGCCAGCAGTCGGTCCGTACAGGGCGATTCACCCCTCCACTTT. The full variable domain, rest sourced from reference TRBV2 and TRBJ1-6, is EPEVTQTPSHQVTQMGQEVILRCVPISNHLYFYWYRQILGQKVEFLVSFYNNEISEKSEIFDDQFSVERPDGSNFTLKIRSTKLEDSAMYFCASSRSVQGDSPLHFGNGTRLTVT.

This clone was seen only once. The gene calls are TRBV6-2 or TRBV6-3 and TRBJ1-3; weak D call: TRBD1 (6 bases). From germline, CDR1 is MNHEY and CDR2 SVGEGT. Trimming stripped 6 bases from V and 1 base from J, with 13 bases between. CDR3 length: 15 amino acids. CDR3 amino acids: CASSRPDRSGNTIYF. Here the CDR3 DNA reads TGTGCCAGCAGCCGCCCTGACAGGTCTGGAAACACCATATATTTT.

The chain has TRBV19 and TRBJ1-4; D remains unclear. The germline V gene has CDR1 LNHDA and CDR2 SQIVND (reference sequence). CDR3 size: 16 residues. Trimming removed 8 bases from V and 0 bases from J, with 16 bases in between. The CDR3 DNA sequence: TGTGCCAGTTATCGTGTCAGGTATGCAACTAATGAAAAACTGTTTTTT. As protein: CASYRVRYATNEKLFF.

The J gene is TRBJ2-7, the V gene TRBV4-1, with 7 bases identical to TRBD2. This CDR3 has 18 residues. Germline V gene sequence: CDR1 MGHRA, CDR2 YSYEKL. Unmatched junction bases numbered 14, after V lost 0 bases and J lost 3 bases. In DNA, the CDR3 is TGCGCCAGCAGCCAAGAAAGGGGACTATACTCGAGCTACTACGAGCAGTACTTC. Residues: CASSQERGLYSSYYEQYF.

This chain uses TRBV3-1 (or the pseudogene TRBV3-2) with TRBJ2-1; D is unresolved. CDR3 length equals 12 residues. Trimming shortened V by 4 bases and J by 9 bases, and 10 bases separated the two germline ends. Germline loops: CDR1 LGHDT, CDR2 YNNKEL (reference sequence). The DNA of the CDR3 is TGTGCCAGCAGCCCAAGGCTAGGTGAGCAGTTCTTC. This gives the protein CASSPRLGEQFF.

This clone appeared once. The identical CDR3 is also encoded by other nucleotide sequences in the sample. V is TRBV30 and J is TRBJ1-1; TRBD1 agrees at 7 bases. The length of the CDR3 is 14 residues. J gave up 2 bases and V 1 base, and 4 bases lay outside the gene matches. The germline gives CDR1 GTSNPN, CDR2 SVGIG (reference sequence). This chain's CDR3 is CAWSADRVNTEAFF. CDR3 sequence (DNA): TGTGCCTGGAGTGCTGACAGGGTAAACACTGAAGCTTTCTTT.

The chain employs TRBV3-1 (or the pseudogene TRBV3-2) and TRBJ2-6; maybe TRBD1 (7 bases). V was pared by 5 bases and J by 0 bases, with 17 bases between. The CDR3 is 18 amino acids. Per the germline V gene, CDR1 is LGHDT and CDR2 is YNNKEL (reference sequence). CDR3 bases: TGTGCCAGCAGCTCGGGCCCCCAGGGGGGCTCTGGGGCCAACGTCCTGACTTTC. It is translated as CASSSGPQGGSGANVLTF.

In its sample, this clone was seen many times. The CDR3 is CAWKPEGGYQPQHF. CDR3 nucleotide sequence: TGTGCCTGGAAGCCCGAGGGAGGGTATCAGCCCCAGCATTTT. This chain uses TRBV30 with TRBJ1-5; D gene uncertain. V was cut by 4 bases and J by 5 bases, with 15 bases left in between. This CDR3 is 14 amino acids long. Germline lookup yields CDR1 GTSNPN and CDR2 SVGIG (reference sequence).